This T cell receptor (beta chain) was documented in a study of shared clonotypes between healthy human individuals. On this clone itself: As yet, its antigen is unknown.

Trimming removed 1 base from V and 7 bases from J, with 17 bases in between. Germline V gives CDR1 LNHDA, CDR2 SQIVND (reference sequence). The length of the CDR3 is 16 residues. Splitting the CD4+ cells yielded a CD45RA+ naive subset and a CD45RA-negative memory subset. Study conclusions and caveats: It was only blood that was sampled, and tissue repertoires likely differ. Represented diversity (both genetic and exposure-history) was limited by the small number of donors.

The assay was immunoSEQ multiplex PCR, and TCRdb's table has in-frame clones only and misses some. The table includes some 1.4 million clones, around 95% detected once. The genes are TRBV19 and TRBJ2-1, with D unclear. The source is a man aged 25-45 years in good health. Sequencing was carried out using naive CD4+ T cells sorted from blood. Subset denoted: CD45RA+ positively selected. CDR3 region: CASSIAKGGYGNEQFF. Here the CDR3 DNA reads TGTGCCAGTAGTATAGCTAAGGGTGGTTATGGTAATGAGCAGTTCTTC.